The 21 T cell receptor beta chains reported below all come from one sample, sequenced in a study of blood T cell repertoires in COVID-19. The data were produced by immunoSEQ multiplex PCR, yet TCRdb's version contains in-frame clones alone and is incomplete. In the table there are about 180,000 clones, 70% to 90% of which are singletons. The source material was peripheral blood. The origin of the receptors is a man in his sixties with acute or convalescent COVID-19.

The gene calls are TRBV11-2 and TRBJ2-2, with TRBD1 matching 10 bases. Trimming removed 5 bases from V and 4 bases from J; junction bases left unmatched: 4. The germline V gene has CDR1 SGHAT and CDR2 FQNNGV. The CDR3 sequence is 15 residues long. CDR3 DNA: TGTGCCAGCAGCCGGGGACAGGGGATCACCGGGGAGCTGTTTTTT. Amino acid sequence: CASSRGQGITGELFF.

The genes are TRBV9 and TRBJ2-5; 9 nucleotides line up with TRBD1. The CDR3 spans 14 residues. Germline V gene lookup returns CDR1 SGDLS and CDR2 YYNGEE. After removal of 4 bases from V and 5 bases from J, the junction contained 6 bases not matched to a gene. The CDR3 nucleotides are TGTGCCAGCAGCCCGCGACAGGGGGGGGAGACCCAGTACTTC. This codes for CASSPRQGGETQYF. Combining the CDR3 with reference TRBV9 and TRBJ2-5 gives the whole variable domain DSGVTQTPKHLITATGQRVTLRCSPRSGDLSVYWYQQSLDQGLQFLIQYYNGEERAKGNILERFSAQQFPDLHSELNLSSLELGDSALYFCASSPRQGGETQYFGPGTRLLVL.

This chain links TRBV7-9 with TRBJ1-1, with 11 bases matching TRBD1. CDR1 and CDR2 (germline): SEHNR, FQNEAQ (reference sequence). The CDR3 runs 16 residues. With V trimmed by 0 bases and J by 5 bases, 5 bases remained unmatched. The DNA of the CDR3 is TGTGCCAGCAGCTTAGCAACCGGGACAGGGGGTACTGAAGCTTTCTTT. Its translation: CASSLATGTGGTEAFF.

The genes are TRBV6-4 and TRBJ2-1; 7 positions agree with TRBD2. Trimming at V came to 5 bases and at J to 5 bases, leaving 6 bases not matched to a gene. The germline V gene encodes CDR1 MRHNA and CDR2 SNTAGT. The CDR3 covers 14 residues. The CDR3 here is CASSPSGIHNEQFF. Here the CDR3 DNA reads TGTGCCAGCAGTCCCAGCGGGATCCACAATGAGCAGTTCTTC.

This chain connects TRBV28 to TRBJ1-2, with a possible D match to TRBD1 (6 bases). The CDR3 loop spans 17 amino acids. Per germline, CDR1 MDHEN and CDR2 SYDVKM. Trimming removed 5 bases from V and 2 bases from J, with 21 bases in between. In nucleotides, the CDR3 is TGTGCCAGCAGTCGATATACTGGACAGCGGTTAAACTATGGCTACACCTTC. This codes for CASSRYTGQRLNYGYTF.

V is TRBV23-1 and J is TRBJ2-7, with no clear D. TRBV23-1 is marked as an open reading frame, function uncertain. This CDR3 has 14 residues. The V and J ends lost 0 bases and 1 base respectively, with 7 bases between them. The CDR3 bases are TGCGCCAGCAGTCAATCGGTCGGTTCCTACGAGCAGTACTTC. It specifies CASSQSVGSYEQYF.

The chain has TRBV3-1 (or the pseudogene TRBV3-2) and TRBJ2-2, with 7 nucleotides matching TRBD1. Germline CDR1 LGHDT, CDR2 YNNKEL (reference sequence). V was pared by 4 bases and J by 2 bases, with 10 bases of the junction left unmatched. This CDR3 has 17 amino acids. The CDR3 region has the DNA TGTGCCAGCAGCCCCTTTACCGGACAGGTTAACACCGGGGAGCTGTTTTTT. Its translation is CASSPFTGQVNTGELFF.

This clone has a count of ten or more. The chain carries TRBV9 and TRBJ2-3; 9 nucleotides match TRBD2. V gave up 2 bases and J gave up 4 bases; unmatched junction bases: 8. The germline V gene has CDR1 SGDLS and CDR2 YYNGEE. There are 16 residues in the CDR3. CDR3 DNA: TGTGCCAGCAGCGTCTCGATAGCGGGAGCGTCAGATACGCAGTATTTT. Amino acids: CASSVSIAGASDTQYF.

This chain uses TRBV6-5 with TRBJ2-7; 10 bases map to TRBD2. Trimming at V came to 6 bases and at J to 7 bases, leaving 9 bases not matched to a gene. CDR3 length: 14 amino acids. Germline lookup yields CDR1 MNHEY and CDR2 SVGAGI. The CDR3 region is CASSRSGRAREQYF. Here the CDR3 DNA reads TGTGCCAGCAGCCGAAGCGGGAGGGCCCGTGAGCAGTACTTC.

This clone was counted only a few times. The rearrangement uses TRBV9 and TRBJ1-2; TRBD1 matches at 9 bases. The germline gives CDR1 SGDLS, CDR2 YYNGEE. The CDR3 contains 13 residues. J gave up 6 bases and V 4 bases, and 4 bases lay outside the gene matches. The CDR3 coding sequence is TGTGCCAGCAGCACCGGACAGGGGAATGGCTACACCTTC. Its translation is CASSTGQGNGYTF.

The chain is built from TRBV9 and TRBJ1-1; D is uncertain. This CDR3 is 12 amino acids long. V was pared by 0 bases and J by 4 bases, with 4 bases between. CDR1 and CDR2 from the germline V gene are SGDLS and YYNGEE. The CDR3 protein is CASSVERTEAFF. The CDR3 DNA reads as TGTGCCAGCAGCGTAGAGCGCACTGAAGCTTTCTTT. Full variable domain (rest looked up from reference TRBV9 and TRBJ1-1): DSGVTQTPKHLITATGQRVTLRCSPRSGDLSVYWYQQSLDQGLQFLIQYYNGEERAKGNILERFSAQQFPDLHSELNLSSLELGDSALYFCASSVERTEAFFGQGTRLTVV.

The rearrangement links TRBV28 to TRBJ2-7, with TRBD2 matching over 8 bases. CDR3 length: 14 amino acids. J was trimmed by 4 bases and V by 3 bases; bases with no gene match: 5. CDR1 is MDHEN and CDR2 is SYDVKM in the germline V gene. The CDR3 region is CASSFRLAIYEQYF. For the CDR3, the DNA is TGTGCCAGCAGTTTCAGACTAGCGATATACGAGCAGTACTTC.

The CDR3 sequence: CASSLGQGFSEQYF. The CDR3 DNA sequence: TGCGCCAGCAGCTTGGGACAGGGTTTTTCCGAGCAGTACTTC. This chain uses TRBV5-1 with TRBJ2-7, with 7 bases identical to TRBD1. Germline V CDR1 and CDR2: SGHRS, YFSETQ. The CDR3 totals 14 residues. V lost 0 bases and J lost 6; bases outside the gene matches: 6.

The chain uses TRBV5-5 and TRBJ2-7; D gene unclear. The germline gives CDR1 SGHKS, CDR2 YYEKEE (reference sequence). The ends were cut back, 0 bases at V and 7 bases at J, with 17 bases in the middle. The CDR3 contains 15 residues. The CDR3 DNA reads TGTGCCAGCAGCTTGGCAGGTCTCCCTAATATTGAGCAGTACTTC. Translated: CASSLAGLPNIEQYF.

The chain joins TRBV10-1 to TRBJ2-1; 9 positions agree with TRBD2. The CDR3 has 17 amino acids. After removal of 0 bases from V and 7 bases from J, the junction contained 10 bases not matched to a gene. CDR1 is WNHNN and CDR2 is SYGVQD in the germline V gene (reference sequence). The CDR3 DNA reads TGCGCCAGCAGTGAGTCGTCCCTAGCGGGAACGGGGAATGAGCAGTTCTTC. It specifies CASSESSLAGTGNEQFF.

The genes are TRBV28 and TRBJ2-7, with 7 bases matching TRBD2. The germline V gene encodes CDR1 MDHEN and CDR2 SYDVKM. Trimming cost V 5 bases and J 0 bases; bases outside gene matches: 4. The CDR3 has 14 amino acids. CDR3 loop: CASSGRGISYEQYF. CDR3 in DNA: TGTGCCAGCAGTGGGAGGGGTATCTCCTACGAGCAGTACTTC.

The V gene is TRBV7-2, the J gene TRBJ2-2, with 9 nucleotides matching TRBD1. V shed 0 bases, J shed 3 bases, and the junction held 5 bases outside the gene matches. This CDR3 is 17 amino acids long. CDR1 is SGHTA, CDR2 FQGNSA, per germline. CDR3 DNA: TGTGCCAGCAGCTTAGCGGGACAGGGTTTGTACACCGGGGAGCTGTTTTTT. It translates to CASSLAGQGLYTGELFF.

The CDR3 is CASSLLAGAGGPTYNEQFF. CDR3 in DNA: TGTGCCAGCAGCCTCCTAGCTGGAGCGGGAGGGCCGACCTACAATGAGCAGTTCTTC. The chain uses TRBV7-3 and TRBJ2-1; TRBD2 agrees at 10 bases. J lost 2 bases, V lost 5 bases, and 15 bases had no gene match. The germline V gene has CDR1 SGHTA and CDR2 FQGTGA. The CDR3 runs to 19 residues.

The chain uses TRBV7-2 and TRBJ2-3; 10 positions match TRBD2. J lost 7 bases, V lost 5 bases, and 12 bases had no gene match. The CDR3 runs to 16 residues. Germline CDR1 and CDR2: SGHTA and FQGNSA. CDR3 sequence: CASSAELAGLRNTQYF. DNA of the CDR3: TGTGCCAGCAGCGCCGAACTAGCGGGATTGAGAAATACGCAGTATTTT.

V usage is TRBV28 and J usage is TRBJ2-7; 9 bases are shared with TRBD2. J was trimmed by 3 bases and V by 4 bases; bases with no gene match: 7. The CDR3 sequence is 15 residues long. CDR1 and CDR2 (germline): MDHEN, SYDVKM. The CDR3 spells CASSSSGTGDYEQYF. The CDR3, as DNA: TGTGCCAGCAGTTCTAGCGGGACCGGAGACTACGAGCAGTACTTC.

The chain links TRBV20-1 to TRBJ1-5; D possibly corresponds to TRBD1 (5 bases). V lost 3 bases to trimming and J lost 4 bases, with 10 bases between them. CDR1 is DFQATT, CDR2 SNEGSKA, per germline (reference sequence). This CDR3 contains 13 residues. CDR3 loop: CSASGQGNQPQHF. Written as DNA, the CDR3 is TGCAGTGCTAGTGGTCAGGGAAATCAGCCCCAGCATTTT.